These T cell receptor beta chains were read from a single sample in a study of T cells in Graves' hyperthyroidism and ophthalmopathy. TCRdb re-analysed the multiplex PCR reads in MiXCR, keeping a single row per CDR3 protein. The repertoire holds roughly 800,000 distinct CDR3 sequences, with 38% as singletons. The sequencing input was blood. These receptors originate from a young man with Graves' hyperthyroidism. CDR3s include the opening cysteine and the closing phenylalanine or tryptophan.

V gene	J gene	CDR3 protein
TRBV9	TRBJ1-2	CAMGQGARGYTF
TRBV20-1	TRBJ2-5	CSARDQRGGETQYF
TRBV7-9	TRBJ2-7	CASSWGQGHLYEQYF
TRBV4-1	TRBJ1-6	CASSQEAVLVPNSPLHF
TRBV25-1	TRBJ2-2	CASTGQGSGELFF
TRBV20-1	TRBJ1-1	CSASDTEAFF
TRBV19	TRBJ2-3	CASSPWGQEPSDTQYF
TRBV15	TRBJ1-1	CATSRDLRAGEAFF
TRBV9	TRBJ1-5	CASSQNPDQPQHF
TRBV7-2	TRBJ2-2	CASSLLRAGELFF
TRBV19	TRBJ1-2	CASNEGTSPYGYTF
TRBV7-2	TRBJ1-2	CASSPGDRAYGYTF
TRBV4-1	TRBJ1-4	CASSLGPLGTGGVTNEKLFF
TRBV12-5	TRBJ1-5	CASGLVETQPQHF
TRBV6-5	TRBJ2-2	CASSYSGGGNTGELFF
TRBV11-2	TRBJ1-2	CASSLATRGQGYGYTF
TRBV15	TRBJ2-2	CATSRVGGVTGELFF
TRBV12-3/TRBV12-4	TRBJ2-2	CASSPSGTRTNTGELFF
TRBV2	TRBJ2-2	CASLLAAGELFF
TRBV29-1	TRBJ1-2	CGVGWGANGYTF
TRBV15	TRBJ1-5	CATSRGTERAQPQHF
TRBV19	TRBJ2-7	CASSIVAESYEQYF
TRBV5-8	TRBJ2-7	CASSTRDYSYEQYF
TRBV29-1	TRBJ1-3	CSVEVQGRGNTIYF
TRBV20-1	TRBJ1-1	CSASLGRAEAFF
TRBV7-2	TRBJ2-7	CASSPGTSGGREQYF
TRBV29-1	TRBJ1-3	CSCGLSSGNTIYF
TRBV15	TRBJ2-6	CATSRSHSEGANVLTF
TRBV20-1	TRBJ1-6	CSAREQNSPLHF
TRBV10-1	TRBJ2-7	CASSLTGSVEQYF
TRBV20-1	TRBJ2-3	CSATGTSGMRDTQYF
TRBV20-1	TRBJ2-7	CSAAGTGNSYEQYF
TRBV2	TRBJ2-6	CASLGGVAGANVLTF